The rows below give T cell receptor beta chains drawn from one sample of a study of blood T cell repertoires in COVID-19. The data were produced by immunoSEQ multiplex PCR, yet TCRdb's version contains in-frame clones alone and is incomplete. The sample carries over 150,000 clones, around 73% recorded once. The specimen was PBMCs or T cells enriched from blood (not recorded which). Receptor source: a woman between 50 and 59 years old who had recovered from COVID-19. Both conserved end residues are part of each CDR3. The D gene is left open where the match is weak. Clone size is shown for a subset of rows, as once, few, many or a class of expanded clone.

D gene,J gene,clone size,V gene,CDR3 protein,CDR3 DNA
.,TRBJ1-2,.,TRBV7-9,CASSPTGNGYTF,TGTGCCAGCAGCCCGACCGGGAATGGCTACACCTTC
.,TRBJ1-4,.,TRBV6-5,CASRTTVTNEKLFF,TGTGCCAGCAGAACGACAGTTACTAATGAAAAACTGTTTTTT
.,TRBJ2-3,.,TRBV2,CASSQGGGPDTQYF,TGTGCCAGCAGCCAGGGAGGAGGCCCAGATACGCAGTATTTT
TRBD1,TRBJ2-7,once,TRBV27,CASSLEKGGGREQYF,TGTGCCAGCAGTTTGGAAAAAGGGGGCGGGCGCGAGCAGTACTTC
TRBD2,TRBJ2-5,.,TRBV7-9,CAIMRAGAQETQYF,TGTGCCATCATGAGAGCGGGAGCCCAAGAGACCCAGTACTTC
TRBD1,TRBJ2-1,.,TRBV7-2,CASSWQSGQGDEQFF,TGTGCCAGCAGCTGGCAATCTGGACAGGGTGATGAGCAGTTCTTC
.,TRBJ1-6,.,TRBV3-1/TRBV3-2,CASSQGQGGSPLYF,TGTGCCAGCAGCCAGGGTCAGGGTGGCTCACCCCTCTACTTT
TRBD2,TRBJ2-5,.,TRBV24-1,CATASGAGWTQYF,TGTGCCACCGCTAGCGGGGCCGGGTGGACCCAGTACTTC
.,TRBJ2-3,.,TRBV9,CASSADFTDTQYF,TGTGCCAGCAGCGCAGACTTCACAGATACGCAGTATTTT
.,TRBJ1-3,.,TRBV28,CASSFSSSGNTIYF,TGTGCCAGCAGTTTTAGCAGCTCTGGAAACACCATATATTTT
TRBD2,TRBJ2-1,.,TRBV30,CAWSVVLTSGYPNEQFF,TGTGCCTGGAGTGTAGTATTGACTAGCGGGTACCCCAATGAGCAGTTCTTC
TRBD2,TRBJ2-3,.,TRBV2,CASPTTSGNRDTQYF,TGTGCCAGCCCTACGACTAGCGGGAACCGAGATACGCAGTATTTT
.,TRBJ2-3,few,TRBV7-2,CATKLGRGTDTQYF,TGTGCCACCAAGCTGGGCAGGGGCACAGATACGCAGTATTTT
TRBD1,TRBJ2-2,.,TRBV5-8,CASSSLTGGRGELFF,TGTGCCAGCAGCTCCCTGACAGGGGGCAGGGGGGAGCTGTTTTTT
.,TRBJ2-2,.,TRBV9,CASSGPRENNTGELFF,TGTGCCAGCAGCGGGCCCCGGGAGAATAACACCGGGGAGCTGTTTTTT
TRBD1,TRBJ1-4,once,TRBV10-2,CASSSGTGGTGGEKLFF,TGCGCCAGCAGCTCCGGGACAGGGGGCACAGGGGGTGAAAAACTGTTTTTT
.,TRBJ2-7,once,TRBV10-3,CATQGNSWTPYEQYF,TGTGCCACACAGGGTAACAGTTGGACCCCCTACGAGCAGTACTTC
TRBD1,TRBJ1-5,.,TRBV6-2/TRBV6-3,CASSYSTGGGQPQHF,TGTGCCAGCAGTTACTCTACAGGGGGCGGTCAGCCCCAGCATTTT
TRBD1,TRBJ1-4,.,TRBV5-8,CASSLGRDSLNEKLFF,TGTGCCAGCAGCCTGGGCCGGGACAGTCTTAATGAAAAACTGTTTTTT
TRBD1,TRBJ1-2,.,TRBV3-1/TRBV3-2,CASSHRDRLYGYTF,TGTGCCAGCAGCCATCGGGACAGGTTGTATGGCTACACCTTC
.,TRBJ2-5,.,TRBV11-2,CASSPRVKQETQYF,TGTGCCAGCAGCCCCCGGGTGAAACAAGAGACCCAGTACTTC
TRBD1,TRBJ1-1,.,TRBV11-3,CASSRTGNTEAFF,TGTGCCAGCAGCCGGACAGGGAACACTGAAGCTTTCTTT
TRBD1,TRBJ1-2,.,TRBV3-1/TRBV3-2,CASSQEIRGQGGYTF,TGTGCCAGCAGCCAAGAGATCAGGGGGCAAGGTGGCTACACCTTC
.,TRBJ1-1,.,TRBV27,CASSLLAGDEVNTEAFF,TGTGCCAGCAGTTTATTGGCAGGGGACGAAGTGAACACTGAAGCTTTCTTT
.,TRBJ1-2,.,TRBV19,CASSPRGNYGYTF,TGTGCCAGTAGCCCTAGGGGGAACTATGGCTACACCTTC
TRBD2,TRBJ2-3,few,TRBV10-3,CAISESGLAGVRDTQYF,TGTGCCATCAGTGAGTCCGGACTAGCGGGAGTACGGGATACGCAGTATTTT
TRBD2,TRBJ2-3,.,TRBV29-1,CSVRSPLADTDTQYF,TGCAGCGTTCGCTCCCCGCTAGCGGACACAGATACGCAGTATTTT
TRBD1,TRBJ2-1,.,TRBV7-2,CASSLALIGTGGNEQFF,TGTGCCAGCAGCTTAGCGCTAATTGGGACAGGGGGCAATGAGCAGTTCTTC
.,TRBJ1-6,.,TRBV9,CASSKTPGNSPLHF,TGTGCCAGCAGCAAGACCCCAGGCAATTCACCCCTCCACTTT
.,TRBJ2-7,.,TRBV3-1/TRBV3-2,CASSQGSGANYEQYF,TGTGCCAGCAGCCAAGGGTCGGGAGCTAACTACGAGCAGTACTTC
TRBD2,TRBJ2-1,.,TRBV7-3,CASSPFLAGGHNEQFF,TGTGCCAGCAGCCCCTTTCTAGCGGGAGGCCACAATGAGCAGTTCTTC
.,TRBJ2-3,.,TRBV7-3,CASSSLEADTQYF,TGTGCCAGCAGCTCCTTAGAGGCAGATACGCAGTATTTT
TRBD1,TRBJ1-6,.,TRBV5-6,CASTHRDREVDF,TGTGCCAGCACCCACCGGGACAGGGAAGTGGACTTT
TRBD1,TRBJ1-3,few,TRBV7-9,CASSSAGQDSGNTIYF,TGTGCCAGCAGCTCCGCGGGACAGGACTCTGGAAACACCATATATTTT
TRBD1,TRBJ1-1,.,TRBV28,CASRPGQAVTEAFF,TGTGCCAGCAGGCCTGGACAGGCGGTCACTGAAGCTTTCTTT
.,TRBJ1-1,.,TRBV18,CASSPDTSNTEAFF,TGTGCCAGCTCACCGGACACATCGAACACTGAAGCTTTCTTT
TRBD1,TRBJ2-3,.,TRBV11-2,CASSRQGSDTQYF,TGTGCCAGCAGTAGACAGGGGTCAGATACGCAGTATTTT
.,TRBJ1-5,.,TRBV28,CASSFSGQPQHF,TGTGCCAGCAGTTTTTCGGGACAGCCCCAGCATTTT
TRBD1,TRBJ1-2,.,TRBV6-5,CASRLSTGGYGYTF,TGTGCCAGCAGGCTTTCGACAGGGGGTTATGGCTACACCTTC
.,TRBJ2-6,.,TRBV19,CASQRAGANVLTF,TGTGCCTCGCAGAGGGCCGGGGCCAACGTCCTGACTTTC
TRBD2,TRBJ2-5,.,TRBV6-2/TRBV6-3,CASSYVPSGALETQYF,TGTGCCAGCAGTTACGTCCCTAGCGGGGCCTTAGAGACCCAGTACTTC
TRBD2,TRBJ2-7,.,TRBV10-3,CAISVSSGTYEQYF,TGTGCCATCAGTGTGTCTAGCGGTACCTACGAGCAGTACTTC
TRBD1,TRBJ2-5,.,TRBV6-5,CASSAPTGGQETQYF,TGTGCCAGCAGCGCTCCTACAGGGGGCCAAGAGACCCAGTACTTC
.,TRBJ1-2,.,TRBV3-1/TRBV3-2,CASSQLGQINYGYTF,TGTGCCAGCAGCCAGCTTGGACAGATTAACTATGGCTACACCTTC
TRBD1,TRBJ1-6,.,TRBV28,CASRGNRGIIRYNSPLHF,TGTGCCAGTAGGGGCAACAGGGGGATTATCCGGTATAATTCACCCCTCCACTTT